This T cell receptor beta chain comes out of a study of blood T cell repertoires in COVID-19. TCRdb's table, derived via immunoSEQ multiplex PCR, lists solely in-frame clones and lacks some. The table includes 130,000 or so clones, about 89% detected once. The CDR3 contains 16 residues. V shed 4 bases, J shed 2 bases, and the junction held 10 bases outside the gene matches. Germline loops: CDR1 MGHRA, CDR2 YSYEKL. This chain links TRBV4-1 with TRBJ2-7, with 8 bases lining up with TRBD2. Sequencing was carried out using peripheral blood. This TCR came from a woman between 65 and 79 years old with COVID-19, enrolled during active disease. CDR3 loop: CASSPLGRGATYEQYF. In nucleotides, the CDR3 is TGCGCCAGCAGCCCGCTTGGGCGGGGGGCTACCTACGAGCAGTACTTC.